Below, 25 T cell receptor beta chains from the same sample are listed, as sequenced in a study of fetal regulatory T cell absence and autoimmunity. Only in-frame clones appear in the TCRdb table, and some are missing; sequencing was by immunoSEQ multiplex PCR. The data hold 95,000 to 100,000 clones, with 60% to 80% observed a single time. Sequencing was done on a sample of pancreas tissue. The receptors originated from a male donor with IPEX syndrome.

This clone was observed a handful of times. The J gene is TRBJ2-7, the V gene TRBV7-2; D may be TRBD2 (5 bases). This CDR3 comprises 11 residues. Germline V gene lookup returns CDR1 SGHTA and CDR2 FQGNSA. The V and J ends lost 3 bases and 6 bases respectively, with 6 bases between them. CDR3 protein: CASSFGIEQYF. The CDR3 DNA is TGTGCCAGCAGCTTCGGGATCGAGCAGTACTTC.

This clone is a singleton in its sample. This chain uses TRBV6-6 with TRBJ2-5; D may be TRBD2 (6 bases). Germline V gene data show CDR1 as MNHNY and CDR2 as SVGAGI (reference sequence). V was cut by 4 bases and J by 3 bases, with 18 bases left in between. This CDR3 has 16 residues. The CDR3 region is CASSSPFGGIEETQYF. Written as DNA, the CDR3 is TGTGCCAGCAGTTCCCCATTTGGGGGGATAGAAGAGACCCAGTACTTC.

The J gene is TRBJ1-4, the V gene TRBV11-2, with 8 bases aligning to TRBD1. This CDR3 is built from 15 residues. Germline V gene data show CDR1 as SGHAT and CDR2 as FQNNGV. The ends lost 1 base at V and 7 bases at J; junction bases unmatched: 5. The DNA of the CDR3 is TGTGCCAGCAGCTTAGGGACAGGGTTTTTTGAAAAACTGTTTTTT. This sequence encodes CASSLGTGFFEKLFF.

The genes are TRBV11-2 and TRBJ1-2, with TRBD1 matching over 12 bases. Looked up from germline, CDR1 is SGHAT and CDR2 is FQNNGV. The junction had 12 bases not matched to a gene; V was cut back by 1 base and J by 3 bases. The CDR3 sequence is 19 residues long. CDR3 nucleotide sequence: TGTGCCAGCAGCTTAGTTGCCGGGACAGGGGGCGATTGGGACTATGGCTACACCTTC. This encodes CASSLVAGTGGDWDYGYTF.

The V call is TRBV7-6, the J call TRBJ2-1, with TRBD2 matching over 10 bases. The CDR3 runs 14 residues. Germline CDR1 and CDR2: SGHVS and FNYEAQ. V was clipped by 2 bases and J by 5 bases; unmatched bases: 0. CDR3 nucleotides: TGTGCCAGCAGCTTACTAGCGGGAGACAATGAGCAGTTCTTC. Translating it yields CASSLLAGDNEQFF.

The chain uses TRBV11-2 and TRBJ2-2, with a weak D call TRBD2 (5 bases). The CDR3 runs 13 residues. V shed 6 bases and J shed 5 bases, with 10 bases lying between them. CDR1 SGHAT and CDR2 FQNNGV come from the germline V gene. DNA of the CDR3: TGTGCCAGCAGTGTCCGGAGGACCGGGGAGCTGTTTTTT. Translated, it gives CASSVRRTGELFF.

This chain joins TRBV5-3 and TRBJ2-7; either TRBD1 or TRBD2 may supply D (6 bases each). TRBV5-3 carries the ORF label, with uncertain function. Trimming took 10 bases from V and 2 from J, leaving 10 bases between them. The CDR3 has 11 amino acids. CDR3 bases: TGTGCCCGAGGGGGGCCCTACGAGCAGTACTTC. It encodes CARGGPYEQYF.

The genes are TRBV10-3 and TRBJ2-5; TRBD1 agrees at 7 bases. Germline V gene sequence: CDR1 ENHRY, CDR2 SYGVKD. The CDR3 length is 13 residues. The V and J ends lost 6 bases and 7 bases, in that order; junction bases with no gene match: 8. The chain's CDR3 is CAISARKGATQYF. The DNA of the CDR3 is TGTGCCATCAGCGCGCGGAAGGGGGCGACCCAGTACTTC.

This CDR3 is CASSGDPGGTEAFF. CDR3 in DNA: TGCGCCAGCAGCGGGGACCCCGGTGGCACTGAAGCTTTCTTT. The rearrangement links TRBV5-1 to TRBJ1-1; perhaps TRBD1 as D (5 bases). The V gene's germline CDR1 is SGHRS and CDR2 YFSETQ. This CDR3 spans 14 amino acids. V dropped 4 bases and J dropped 4 bases, with 14 bases sitting between them.

V usage is TRBV7-6 and J usage is TRBJ1-3, with D hard to call. V lost 1 base to trimming and J lost 4 bases, with 2 bases between them. Germline CDR1 and CDR2: SGHVS and FNYEAQ. The CDR3 runs to 12 residues. The CDR3 DNA sequence: TGTGCCAGCAGCTTAGGGGGAAACACCATATATTTT. It is translated as CASSLGGNTIYF.

CDR3 amino acids: CASSNERTRPTDTQYF. CDR3 nucleotide sequence: TGTGCCAGCAGCAATGAGAGGACTCGGCCCACAGATACGCAGTATTTT. The V and J genes are TRBV9 and TRBJ2-3; perhaps TRBD2 as D (5 bases). In germline, CDR1 is SGDLS, CDR2 YYNGEE. The V end lost 4 bases, the J end lost 2 bases, and 17 bases lay between the germline ends. The CDR3 covers 16 residues.

V usage is TRBV10-3 and J usage is TRBJ2-3, with D perhaps TRBD1 or TRBD2 (5 bases each). The CDR3 length is 13 residues. The V and J ends lost 6 bases and 6 bases respectively, with 13 bases between them. CDR1 and CDR2 from the germline V gene are ENHRY and SYGVKD. CDR3 bases: TGTGCCATCAGCTGGGGACGGTGGGATACGCAGTATTTT. Its protein is CAISWGRWDTQYF.

V gene TRBV7-9 combines with J gene TRBJ2-7, with TRBD2 matching over 10 bases. The CDR3 consists of 16 residues. Germline assignment: CDR1 SEHNR and CDR2 FQNEAQ (reference sequence). V was pared by 5 bases and J by 1 base, with 8 bases of the junction left unmatched. CDR3 DNA: TGTGCCAGCAGCCCGCTTAGAGCGGGAGGGTCCTACGAGCAGTACTTC. Translated, it gives CASSPLRAGGSYEQYF.

In this sample, this clone turned up a few times. This chain uses TRBV4-1 with TRBJ1-1; D gene unclear. V shed 4 bases and J shed 5 bases, with 11 bases lying between them. Germline loops: CDR1 MGHRA, CDR2 YSYEKL. The CDR3 sequence is 13 residues long. The CDR3 bases are TGCGCCAGCAGCCCCGGAGCGGGGACTGAAGCTTTCTTT. It specifies CASSPGAGTEAFF.

The chain combines TRBV6-6 with TRBJ2-7; 11 nucleotides line up with TRBD2. Losses at the gene ends were 5 bases for V and 3 bases for J; bases not matched to a gene: 3. The CDR3 length is 14 residues. Germline CDR1 is MNHNY and CDR2 is SVGAGI (reference sequence). DNA for the CDR3: TGTGCCAGCAGTGTTAGCGGGGGGGGCTACGAGCAGTACTTC. Translation gives CASSVSGGGYEQYF.

There are a few counts of this clone. The gene calls are TRBV6-5 and TRBJ2-2; 10 nucleotides match TRBD2. The germline V gene encodes CDR1 MNHEY and CDR2 SVGAGI. The CDR3 sequence is 16 residues long. Losses at the gene ends were 2 bases for V and 4 bases for J; bases not matched to a gene: 4. The CDR3 is CASSYASGSLTGELFF. The CDR3 DNA follows: TGTGCCAGCAGTTACGCTAGCGGGAGTCTCACCGGGGAGCTGTTTTTT.

This clone was detected a few times. The same CDR3 is also encoded by other DNA sequences in this sample. The chain recombines TRBV4-1 with TRBJ1-2; D gene unclear. This CDR3 is built from 13 residues. V was trimmed by 0 bases and J by 2 bases, leaving 4 bases between them. Germline CDR1 and CDR2: MGHRA and YSYEKL. The CDR3 DNA reads as TGCGCCAGCAGCCAAGACGGCAACTATGGCTACACCTTC. It is translated as CASSQDGNYGYTF.

The chain recombines TRBV27 with TRBJ2-4; D may correspond to TRBD1 or TRBD2 (7 bases each). This CDR3 has 13 residues. Trimming stripped 6 bases from V and 9 bases from J, with 15 bases between. Germline CDR1 reads MNHEY; CDR2 reads SMNVEV (reference sequence). Here the CDR3 reads CASRVAGGGIQYF. Here the CDR3 DNA reads TGTGCCAGCAGGGTAGCAGGGGGGGGCATTCAGTACTTC.

J is TRBJ1-2 and V is TRBV19; D is uncertain. CDR3 length: 12 residues. V lost 2 bases and J lost 2, with 3 bases in between. The germline CDR1 and CDR2 sequences are LNHDA and SQIVND (reference sequence). CDR3 in amino acids: CASSIQNYGYTF. CDR3 in DNA: TGTGCCAGTAGTATACAGAACTATGGCTACACCTTC.

CDR3 DNA: TGTGCCAGCAGAGGTACAGGGGACGAGCAGTACTTC. Its translation: CASRGTGDEQYF. The gene calls are TRBV27 and TRBJ2-7; 7 bases map to TRBD1. Trimming took 6 bases from V and 5 from J; bases not matched to a gene: 4. The CDR3 contains 12 residues. Per the germline V gene, CDR1 is MNHEY and CDR2 is SMNVEV (reference sequence).

In this sample, this clone turned up once. The CDR3 sequence is CASSQGLPGTAYTF. CDR3 coding DNA: TGTGCCAGCAGCCAAGGTCTCCCCGGGACGGCGTACACCTTC. The chain uses TRBV14 and TRBJ1-2; D possibly corresponds to TRBD1 (5 bases). This CDR3 has 14 residues. Per the germline V gene, CDR1 is SGHDN and CDR2 is FVKESK. V lost 1 base and J lost 11, with 17 bases in between. The whole variable domain, filled in from reference TRBV14 and TRBJ1-2, reads EAGVTQFPSHSVIEKGQTVTLRCDPISGHDNLYWYRRVMGKEIKFLLHFVKESKQDESGMPNNRFLAERTGGTYSTLKVQPAELEDSGVYFCASSQGLPGTAYTFGSGTRLTVV.

The chain uses TRBV10-3 and TRBJ2-5; D is possibly TRBD2 (5 bases). Germline V lookup: CDR1 ENHRY, CDR2 SYGVKD. Trimming removed 0 bases at V and 5 bases at J, with 13 bases between. CDR3 length equals 15 residues. CDR3 protein: CAISESRARGETQYF. In DNA, the CDR3 is TGTGCCATCAGTGAGTCGAGGGCGAGAGGGGAGACCCAGTACTTC.

Written as DNA, the CDR3 is TGTGCCAGCAGCTTAGATCAGGGCTGGAGTGAAAAACTGTTTTTT. Translating it yields CASSLDQGWSEKLFF. The chain links TRBV7-9 to TRBJ1-4; possibly TRBD1 for D (5 bases). V was cut by 1 base and J by 7 bases, with 13 bases left in between. Germline CDR1 SEHNR, CDR2 FQNEAQ (reference sequence). The CDR3 is made up of 15 amino acids.

The chain links TRBV13 to TRBJ2-7, with D perhaps matching TRBD1 or TRBD2 (5 bases each). Germline V lookup: CDR1 PRHDT, CDR2 FYEKMQ (reference sequence). The CDR3 is 14 amino acids. V gave up 1 base and J gave up 7 bases, with 14 bases separating them. The CDR3 protein is CASSLAGPQREQYF. CDR3 coding DNA: TGTGCCAGCAGCTTAGCGGGGCCCCAGCGGGAGCAGTACTTC.

This clone was detected only once. The V gene is TRBV30, the J gene TRBJ2-5; D possibly corresponds to TRBD1 (6 bases). This CDR3 is built from 13 residues. Trimming shortened V by 4 bases and J by 2 bases, and 11 bases separated the two germline ends. CDR1 is GTSNPN, CDR2 SVGIG, per germline (reference sequence). DNA for the CDR3: TGTGCCTGGACTCGGACAGTTCAAGAGACCCAGTACTTC. It yields the protein CAWTRTVQETQYF.